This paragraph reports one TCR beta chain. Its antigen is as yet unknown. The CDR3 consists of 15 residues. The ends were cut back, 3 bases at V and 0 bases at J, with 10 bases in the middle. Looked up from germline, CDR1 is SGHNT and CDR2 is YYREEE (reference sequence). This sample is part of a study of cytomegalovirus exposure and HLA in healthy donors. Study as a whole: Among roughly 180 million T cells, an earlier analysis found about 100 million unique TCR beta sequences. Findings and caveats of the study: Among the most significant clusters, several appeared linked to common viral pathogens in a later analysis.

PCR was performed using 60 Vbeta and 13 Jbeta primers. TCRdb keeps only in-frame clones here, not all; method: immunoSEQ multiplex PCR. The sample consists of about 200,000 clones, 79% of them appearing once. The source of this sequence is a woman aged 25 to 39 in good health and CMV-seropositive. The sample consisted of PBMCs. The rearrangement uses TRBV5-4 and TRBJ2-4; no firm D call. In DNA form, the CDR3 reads TGTGCCAGCAGCTACGATCCAGTAGCCAAAAACATTCAGTACTTC. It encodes CASSYDPVAKNIQYF. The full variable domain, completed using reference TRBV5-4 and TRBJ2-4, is ETGVTQSPTHLIKTRGQQVTLRCSSQSGHNTVSWYQQALGQGPQFIFQYYREEENGRGNFPPRFSGLQFPNYSSELNVNALELDDSALYLCASSYDPVAKNIQYFGAGTRLSVL.